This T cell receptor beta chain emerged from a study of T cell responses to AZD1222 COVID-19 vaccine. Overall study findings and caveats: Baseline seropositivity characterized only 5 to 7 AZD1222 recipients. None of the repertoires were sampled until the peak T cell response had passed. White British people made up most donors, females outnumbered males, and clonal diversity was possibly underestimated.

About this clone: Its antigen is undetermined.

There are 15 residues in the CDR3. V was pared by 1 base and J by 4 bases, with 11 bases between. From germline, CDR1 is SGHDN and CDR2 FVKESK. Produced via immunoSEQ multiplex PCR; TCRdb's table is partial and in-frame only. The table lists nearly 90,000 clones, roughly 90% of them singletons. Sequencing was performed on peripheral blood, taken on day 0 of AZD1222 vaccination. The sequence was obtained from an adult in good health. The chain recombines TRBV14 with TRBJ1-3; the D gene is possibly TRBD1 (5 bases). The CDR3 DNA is TGTGCCAGCAGCCAAGGCCGGACAATGGGAAACACCATATATTTT. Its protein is CASSQGRTMGNTIYF.